Listed below are T cell receptor beta chains from one sample, sequenced in a study of CD8+ T cells in alopecia areata. The data were produced by immunoSEQ multiplex PCR, yet TCRdb's version contains in-frame clones alone and is incomplete. The data contain 200,000 or so clones, around two fifths of them singletons. Material: CD4+ T cells sorted from blood, obtained at approximately week 31, from a patient treated with tofacitinib. Receptors were obtained from a human donor with alopecia areata. CDR3s include the opening cysteine and the closing phenylalanine or tryptophan. D genes are given only for firm matches. A clone size is listed for some rows: how often the clone was seen (once, few, many), or a class if it is expanded.

>NA|16|TRBV5-1|TRBJ1-1|NA
CASSLTRMNRDTEAFF
TGCGCCAGCAGTCTCACCAGGATGAATCGGGACACTGAAGCTTTCTTT
>TRBD1|15|TRBV5-1|TRBJ1-1|few
CASSLTGQRNTEAFF
TGCGCCAGCAGCTTAACGGGACAGCGGAACACTGAAGCTTTCTTT
>NA|13|TRBV30|TRBJ2-5|NA
CAGGESFSETQYF
TGTGCCGGAGGGGAGTCTTTTTCGGAGACCCAGTACTTC
>TRBD2|16|TRBV4-3|TRBJ2-3|NA
CASSPTAGGNTDTQYF
TGCGCCAGCAGCCCCACAGCGGGAGGTAACACAGATACGCAGTATTTT
>NA|13|TRBV29-1|TRBJ1-1|NA
CSVEGRVNTEAFF
TGCAGCGTTGAGGGCAGGGTGAACACTGAAGCTTTCTTT
>NA|18|TRBV4-1|TRBJ1-3|NA
CASSPGGGRAGSGNTIYF
TGCGCCAGCAGCCCAGGCGGTGGCAGGGCCGGTTCTGGAAACACCATATATTTT
>TRBD1|15|TRBV6-1|TRBJ1-4|few
CASSPWGTGNEKLFF
TGTGCCAGCAGTCCATGGGGGACAGGGAATGAAAAACTGTTTTTT
>NA|14|TRBV5-1|TRBJ2-7|few
CASSSTSFYYEQYF
TGCGCCAGCAGCTCCACCTCATTTTACTACGAGCAGTACTTC
>TRBD2|17|TRBV5-6|TRBJ2-7|few
CASSLLGISGSPYEQYF
TGTGCCAGCAGCTTGTTGGGCATTAGCGGGAGTCCCTACGAGCAGTACTTC
>NA|15|TRBV5-1|TRBJ1-2|NA
CASSLAGGGAFGYTF
TGCGCCAGCAGCTTGGCGGGCGGGGGCGCCTTCGGCTACACCTTC
>NA|15|TRBV2|TRBJ1-2|NA
CASRDYGTENYGYTF
TGTGCCAGCAGAGACTATGGGACGGAAAACTATGGCTACACCTTC
>TRBD1|15|TRBV30|TRBJ1-1|NA
CAWSRMGQMNTEAFF
TGTGCCTGGAGTAGAATGGGACAGATGAACACTGAAGCTTTCTTT
>NA|13|TRBV19|TRBJ1-2|few
CASNLDRGYGYTF
TGTGCCAGTAATCTGGACAGAGGATATGGCTACACCTTC
>NA|13|TRBV7-2|TRBJ1-2|NA
CASSLVADYGYTF
TGTGCCAGCAGCTTAGTTGCAGACTATGGCTACACCTTC
>NA|14|TRBV5-1|TRBJ2-2|NA
CASSLGPRTGELFF
TGCGCCAGCAGCTTGGGGCCTCGCACCGGGGAGCTGTTTTTT
>TRBD1|12|TRBV30|TRBJ1-2|once
CAWSTGTVGYTF
TGTGCCTGGAGTACCGGGACAGTAGGCTACACCTTC
>TRBD1|14|TRBV7-8|TRBJ2-7|few
CASSLWTGTHEQYF
TGTGCCAGCAGCCTCTGGACAGGGACCCACGAGCAGTACTTC
>NA|13|TRBV10-3|TRBJ1-4|few
CAIKGSDGEKLFF
TGTGCCATCAAGGGGTCCGATGGGGAAAAACTGTTTTTT
>NA|11|TRBV5-6|TRBJ2-3|few
CASSTTDTQYF
TGTGCCAGCAGCACCACAGATACGCAGTATTTT
>TRBD2|15|TRBV6-1|TRBJ2-2|NA
CASQRLAGNTGELFF
TGTGCCAGCCAAAGACTAGCGGGGAACACCGGGGAGCTGTTTTTT
>NA|15|TRBV7-9|TRBJ2-7|few
CASSSGKHDTYEQYF
TGTGCCAGCAGCTCAGGGAAACACGATACCTACGAGCAGTACTTC
>NA|14|TRBV2|TRBJ2-3|few
CASTHAVRTDTQYF
TGTGCCAGCACCCATGCCGTGCGCACAGATACGCAGTATTTT
>TRBD1|14|TRBV29-1|TRBJ1-2|few
CSVEETGGVYGYTF
TGCAGCGTTGAAGAAACAGGGGGCGTGTATGGCTACACCTTC
>TRBD2|17|TRBV7-9|TRBJ2-1|NA
CASSLDSGSGGIGEQFF
TGTGCCAGCAGCCTAGACTCCGGAAGCGGGGGGATCGGTGAGCAGTTCTTC
>TRBD2|18|TRBV4-1|TRBJ2-1|few
CASSLQPGTSLINNEQFF
TGCGCCAGCAGCCTCCAGCCCGGGACTAGCCTGATCAACAATGAGCAGTTCTTC
>NA|14|TRBV6-5|TRBJ2-7|few
CASSTDLDSYEQYF
TGTGCCAGCAGCACGGACCTAGACTCCTACGAGCAGTACTTC
>TRBD1|17|TRBV11-1|TRBJ1-1|once
CASSWWDRGRIGTEAFF
TGTGCCAGCAGCTGGTGGGACAGGGGAAGAATTGGCACTGAAGCTTTCTTT
>NA|14|TRBV6-4|TRBJ2-1|NA
CASSVGSSYNEQFF
TGTGCCAGCAGTGTCGGGAGCTCCTACAATGAGCAGTTCTTC
>TRBD2|16|TRBV4-2|TRBJ2-2|NA
CASSQLSGTNTGELFF
TGTGCCAGCAGCCAACTCAGCGGGACGAACACCGGGGAGCTGTTTTTT
>NA|14|TRBV4-2|TRBJ1-1|few
CASSQSVRVAEAFF
TGTGCCAGCAGCCAGTCCGTGAGGGTTGCCGAAGCTTTCTTT
>NA|12|TRBV29-1|TRBJ1-5|NA
CSVAEPEQPQHF
TGCAGCGTTGCCGAACCGGAGCAGCCCCAGCATTTT
>NA|14|TRBV19|TRBJ1-5|NA
CASNTYTQGQPQHF
TGTGCCAGTAATACCTACACCCAGGGGCAGCCCCAGCATTTT
>TRBD1|13|TRBV2|TRBJ1-1|few
CASGTGSNTEAFF
TGTGCCAGCGGGACAGGTTCGAACACTGAAGCTTTCTTT
>TRBD2|16|TRBV29-1|TRBJ2-6|many
CSVDLAGVGGANVLTF
TGCAGCGTTGATCTAGCGGGAGTCGGTGGGGCCAACGTCCTGACTTTC
>NA|15|TRBV6-5|TRBJ1-2|NA
CASSSDRPFNYGYTF
TGTGCCAGCAGCAGTGACCGCCCATTTAACTATGGCTACACCTTC
>TRBD1|14|TRBV29-1|TRBJ1-1|NA
CSVLQGTANTEAFF
TGCAGCGTTCTACAGGGGACCGCCAACACTGAAGCTTTCTTT